What follows are 21 T cell receptor beta chains derived from one specimen sequenced in a study of immune evolution from preneoplasia to lung adenocarcinoma (dated by TCRdb to about 2021). Libraries came from the immunoSEQ multiplex PCR assay. Held by TCRdb, this immuneACCESS table contains in-frame sequences only and omits some clones. Under half of the omission traces to an unresolved V gene where checked; the cause of the rest is unknown. Counted in this sample were around 10,000 clones; approximately 80% of them appeared once. The top ten hold around 29% of the sample. Sequencing was carried out using FFPE normal lung tissue adjacent to the tumor. These receptors were taken from a person aged 55 to 70 with lung adenocarcinoma. Some clones in this sample may be carry-over from other donors' samples.

In this sample, this clone turned up a few times. The germline gene is not matched at one end of the junction; a read error may be the cause. This sequence joins TRBV2 and TRBJ2-5; TRBD2 matches 9 bases. The CDR3 covers 16 residues. Germline CDR1 SNHLY, CDR2 FYNNEI. The CDR3 sequence: CASREGGGRAAETQYF. As DNA, the CDR3 is TGTGCCAGCAGGGAAGGAGGCGGGAGGGCCGCCGAGACCCAGTACTTC. The full variable domain, completed using reference TRBV2 and TRBJ2-5, is EPEVTQTPSHQVTQMGQEVILRCVPISNHLYFYWYRQILGQKVEFLVSFYNNEISEKSEIFDDQFSVERPDGSNFTLKIRSTKLEDSAMYFCASREGGGRAAETQYFGPGTRLLVL.

The chain joins TRBV29-1 to TRBJ1-2; no clear D gene. The CDR3 runs 12 residues. The V and J ends lost 3 bases and 6 bases respectively, with 11 bases between them. CDR1 is SQVTM and CDR2 is ANQGSEA in the germline V gene. CDR3 residues: CSVDRVIDGYTF. DNA of the CDR3: TGCAGCGTTGACCGGGTGATTGATGGCTACACCTTC.

V and J are TRBV7-9 and TRBJ2-7, with 11 bases that match TRBD1. The CDR3 spans 15 residues. Germline V lookup: CDR1 SEHNR, CDR2 FQNEAQ (reference sequence). V shed 5 bases, J shed 4 bases, and the junction held 7 bases outside the gene matches. CDR3 amino acids: CASSDGQGAEYEQYF. CDR3 nucleotides: TGTGCCAGCAGCGACGGACAGGGGGCCGAGTACGAGCAGTACTTC.

CDR3 protein: CASTQQGRNTEAFF. CDR3 bases: TGTGCCAGCACCCAACAGGGGAGGAACACTGAAGCTTTCTTT. This chain uses TRBV5-5 with TRBJ1-1; the match to TRBD1 covers 7 bases. The CDR3 runs 14 residues. Losses at the gene ends were 6 bases for V and 1 base for J; bases not matched to a gene: 6. The V gene's germline CDR1 is SGHKS and CDR2 YYEKEE (reference sequence).

The genes are TRBV30 and TRBJ2-5; TRBD2 agrees at 7 bases. V dropped 0 bases and J dropped 0; count of bases not matched to a gene: 4. The CDR3 loop spans 15 amino acids. The germline CDR1 and CDR2 sequences are GTSNPN and SVGIG (reference sequence). The CDR3 coding sequence is TGTGCCTGGAGTGTGGGGGGAGGGTACCAAGAGACCCAGTACTTC. It encodes CAWSVGGGYQETQYF.

V usage is TRBV6-4 and J usage is TRBJ2-1; the D gene could be TRBD1 or TRBD2 (6 bases each). Trimming shortened V by 0 bases and J by 13 bases, and 16 bases separated the two germline ends. The CDR3 has 14 residues. The germline V gene encodes CDR1 MRHNA and CDR2 SNTAGT. The CDR3 DNA is TGTGCCAGCAGTGACTCCCAGGAGGGACAAAACCAGTTCTTC. Translating gives CASSDSQEGQNQFF.

The chain employs TRBV28 and TRBJ1-4; possibly TRBD1 for D (5 bases). The CDR3 consists of 15 residues. The germline V gene encodes CDR1 MDHEN and CDR2 SYDVKM. The V end lost 3 bases, the J end lost 4 bases, and 12 bases lay between the germline ends. CDR3 sequence reads: CASSFLAGGNEKLFF. The CDR3 bases are TGTGCCAGCAGTTTTCTGGCGGGGGGTAATGAAAAACTGTTTTTT. The whole variable domain, remainder taken from reference TRBV28 and TRBJ1-4, is DVKVTQSSRYLVKRTGEKVFLECVQDMDHENMFWYRQDPGLGLRLIYFSYDVKMKEKGDIPEGYSVSREKKERFSLILESASTNQTSMYLCASSFLAGGNEKLFFGSGTQLSVL.

This chain joins TRBV2 and TRBJ2-5; the match to TRBD2 covers 9 bases. Germline V CDR1 and CDR2: SNHLY, FYNNEI. This CDR3 has 14 residues. V lost 7 bases to trimming and J lost 6 bases; unmatched junction nucleotides: 9. In nucleotides, the CDR3 is TGTGCCAGCACCTCTAGCGGGACGGCAAAGACCCAGTACTTC. Translation: CASTSSGTAKTQYF.

The gene calls are TRBV11-3 and TRBJ2-5; D gene unclear. The germline gives CDR1 SGHNT, CDR2 YENEEA. This CDR3 is 13 amino acids long. The germline V and J ends were trimmed by 1 base and 4 bases, with 7 bases remaining between them. Here the CDR3 reads CASSLGTAETQYF. DNA of the CDR3: TGTGCCAGCAGCTTAGGGACGGCAGAGACCCAGTACTTC. Full variable domain (remainder filled in from reference TRBV11-3 and TRBJ2-5): EAGVVQSPRYKIIEKKQPVAFWCNPISGHNTLYWYLQNLGQGPELLIRYENEEAVDDSQLPKDRFSAERLKGVDSTLKIQPAELGDSAVYLCASSLGTAETQYFGPGTRLLVL.

The sample holds one count of this clone. The genes are TRBV5-5 and TRBJ2-3; D unresolved. The CDR3 sequence is 14 residues long. V was shortened by 4 bases and J by 1 base, with 10 bases between the two germline ends. Germline CDR1 SGHKS, CDR2 YYEKEE (reference sequence). The DNA for the CDR3 is TGTGCCAGCAGCCAAGGAAGGGGCACAGATACGCAGTATTTT. Translation: CASSQGRGTDTQYF.

This clone is categorized as medium-sized. The chain carries TRBV13 and TRBJ2-3; 8 nucleotides match TRBD1. CDR3 length equals 15 residues. V lost 5 bases, J lost 0 bases, and 4 bases stayed unmatched. Germline V gives CDR1 PRHDT, CDR2 FYEKMQ (reference sequence). The CDR3 DNA is TGTGCCAGCAGCCCAAGGACAGGGAGCACAGATACGCAGTATTTT. Translating gives CASSPRTGSTDTQYF.

The chain recombines TRBV7-9 with TRBJ2-7; 7 nucleotides line up with TRBD1. Looked up from germline, CDR1 is SEHNR and CDR2 is FQNEAQ (reference sequence). Trimming removed 6 bases from V and 4 bases from J; junction bases left unmatched: 12. This CDR3 has 15 amino acids. CDR3 sequence reads: CASSYATGIKYEQYF. The CDR3 DNA reads TGTGCCAGCAGTTACGCGACAGGGATTAAATACGAGCAGTACTTC. The full variable domain, in which reference TRBV7-9 and TRBJ2-7 provide the parts outside the CDR3, is DTGVSQNPRHKITKRGQNVTFRCDPISEHNRLYWYRQTLGQGPEFLTYFQNEAQLEKSRLLSDRFSAERPKGSFSTLEIQRTEQGDSAMYLCASSYATGIKYEQYFGPGTRLTVT.

The CDR3 nucleotides are TGTGCCAGCGGAGACCTACGCGATGAGCAGTTCTTC. Its protein is CASGDLRDEQFF. The chain carries TRBV6-1 and TRBJ2-1, with no clear D. The V and J ends lost 8 bases and 8 bases respectively, with 13 bases between them. The CDR3 covers 12 residues. The germline CDR1 and CDR2 sequences are MNHNS and SASEGT.

The chain employs TRBV5-1 and TRBJ2-2, with a tentative D call TRBD1 (6 bases). Trimming took off 5 bases at V and 4 bases at J, with 12 bases between the two ends. The CDR3 totals 14 residues. Germline lookup yields CDR1 SGHRS and CDR2 YFSETQ. CDR3 region: CASSATGSTGELFF. The CDR3 nucleotides are TGCGCCAGCAGTGCAACAGGGAGCACCGGGGAGCTGTTTTTT.

This sequence joins TRBV7-2 and TRBJ2-7; D is unresolved. Germline assignment: CDR1 SGHTA and CDR2 FQGNSA. The CDR3 runs 12 residues. V lost 1 base, J lost 6 bases, and 7 bases lay in between. In DNA, the CDR3 is TGTGCCAGCAGCTTAGTCCTTTTCGAGCAGTACTTC. Translating gives CASSLVLFEQYF.

V is TRBV14 and J is TRBJ2-4; D tentatively fits TRBD1 or TRBD2 (5 bases each). This CDR3 is 12 amino acids long. The V and J ends lost 0 bases and 13 bases respectively, with 10 bases between them. Germline CDR1 reads SGHDN; CDR2 reads FVKESK. CDR3 nucleotides: TGTGCCAGCAGCCAAGAAATGGGACGGCAGTACTTC. Protein sequence: CASSQEMGRQYF.

This clone was counted between two and nine times. The chain carries TRBV15 and TRBJ1-1; 10 bases align to TRBD1. Per germline, CDR1 LNHNV and CDR2 YYDKDF (reference sequence). The CDR3 is 16 amino acids. The junction had 7 bases not matched to a gene; V was cut back by 4 bases and J by 2 bases. The CDR3 nucleotides are TGTGCCACCAGCAAAGGGACAGGGGCCCTTAACACTGAAGCTTTCTTT. Translation: CATSKGTGALNTEAFF.

This CDR3 reads CASSLVGGMCEQYF. The CDR3 nucleotides are TGTGCCAGCAGTTTAGTGGGGGGTATGTGCGAGCAGTACTTC. The J gene is TRBJ2-5, the V gene TRBV27; D might be TRBD2 (6 bases). The J call may be incorrect, as the DNA end agrees better with TRBJ2-7. The CDR3 is 14 amino acids. Germline V gene sequence: CDR1 MNHEY, CDR2 SMNVEV (reference sequence).

The chain recombines TRBV11-2 with TRBJ2-3; D possibly corresponds to TRBD2 (5 bases). The germline V gene has CDR1 SGHAT and CDR2 FQNNGV. Trimming cost V 0 bases and J 5 bases, with 18 bases left between them. CDR3 length equals 17 residues. Here the CDR3 DNA reads TGTGCCAGCAGCTTAGATTCCGGACTCTTAGAGGGAGATACGCAGTATTTT. It translates to CASSLDSGLLEGDTQYF.

The chain links TRBV11-1 to TRBJ2-7; D is unclear. The CDR3 is made up of 14 amino acids. The V end was cut by 3 bases, the J end by 0 bases, with 9 bases between. The germline CDR1 and CDR2 sequences are SGHAT and FQDESV (reference sequence). CDR3 loop: CASSLGSSSYEQYF. The DNA of the CDR3 is TGTGCCAGCAGCTTGGGCTCGAGCTCCTACGAGCAGTACTTC.

The genes are TRBV30 and TRBJ1-2; D not certain. The V gene lost 3 bases and the J gene lost 4 bases, with 18 bases spanning the gap. Germline loops: CDR1 GTSNPN, CDR2 SVGIG (reference sequence). The CDR3 spans 15 residues. CDR3 DNA sequence: TGTGCCTGGAGACGAAGGGCCCGGGGAGGCTATGGCTACACCTTC. As protein: CAWRRRARGGYGYTF.